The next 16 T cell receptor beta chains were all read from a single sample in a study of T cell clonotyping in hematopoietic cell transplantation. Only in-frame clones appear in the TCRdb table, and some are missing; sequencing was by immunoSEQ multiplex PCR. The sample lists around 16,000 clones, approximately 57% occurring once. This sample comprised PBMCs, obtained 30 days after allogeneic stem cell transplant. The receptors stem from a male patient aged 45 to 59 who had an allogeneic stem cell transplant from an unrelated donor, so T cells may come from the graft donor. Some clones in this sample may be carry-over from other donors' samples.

The CDR3 DNA follows: TGCGCCAGCAGCCGAACAGGACAGAGCTACGAGCAGTACTTC. Amino acids: CASSRTGQSYEQYF. The chain carries TRBV5-1 and TRBJ2-7; D may be TRBD1 (6 bases). Trimming removed 4 bases at V and 3 bases at J, with 14 bases between. The germline gives CDR1 SGHRS, CDR2 YFSETQ. The CDR3 is 14 residues long.

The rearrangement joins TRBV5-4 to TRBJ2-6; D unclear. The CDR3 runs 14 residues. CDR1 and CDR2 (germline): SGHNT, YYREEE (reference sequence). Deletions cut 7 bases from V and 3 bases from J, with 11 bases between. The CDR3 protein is CASALFLGANVLTF. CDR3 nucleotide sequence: TGTGCCAGCGCTCTGTTTCTTGGGGCCAACGTCCTGACTTTC.

The CDR3 is CASTSKTTYNEQFF. The CDR3 nucleotides read TGTGCCAGCACCTCTAAGACTACCTACAATGAGCAGTTCTTC. This sequence joins TRBV7-2 and TRBJ2-1; D might be TRBD2 (5 bases). V was pared by 7 bases and J by 2 bases, with 12 bases between. Germline loops: CDR1 SGHTA, CDR2 FQGNSA. This CDR3 has 14 amino acids.

The CDR3 reads CASSGTASNYGYTF. The CDR3 nucleotides are TGTGCCAGCAGTGGGACAGCCTCTAACTATGGCTACACCTTC. The chain carries TRBV6-5 and TRBJ1-2; TRBD1 matches 7 bases. The CDR3 spans 14 residues. Unmatched junction bases numbered 3, after V lost 5 bases and J lost 0 bases. Germline V CDR1 and CDR2: MNHEY, SVGAGI.

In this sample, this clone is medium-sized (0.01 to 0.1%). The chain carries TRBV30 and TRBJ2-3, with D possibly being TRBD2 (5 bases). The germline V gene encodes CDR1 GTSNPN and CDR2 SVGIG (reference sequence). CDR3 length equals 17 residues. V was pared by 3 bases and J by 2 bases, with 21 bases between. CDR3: CAWRHEPDSENTDTQYF. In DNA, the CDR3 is TGTGCCTGGAGACACGAGCCGGACTCAGAAAACACAGATACGCAGTATTTT.

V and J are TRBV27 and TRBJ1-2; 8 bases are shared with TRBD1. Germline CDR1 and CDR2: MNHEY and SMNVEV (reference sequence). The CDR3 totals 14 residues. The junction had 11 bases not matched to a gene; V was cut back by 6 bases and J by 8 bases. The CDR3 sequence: CASSPTRTGKGYTF. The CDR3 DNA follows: TGTGCCAGCAGCCCGACCCGGACAGGGAAGGGCTACACCTTC.

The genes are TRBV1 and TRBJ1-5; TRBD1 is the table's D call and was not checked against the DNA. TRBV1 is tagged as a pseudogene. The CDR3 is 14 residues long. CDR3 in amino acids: CTSRANRVNQPQHF. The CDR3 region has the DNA TGCACCAGCAGGGCCAACAGGGTCAATCAGCCCCAGCATTTT.

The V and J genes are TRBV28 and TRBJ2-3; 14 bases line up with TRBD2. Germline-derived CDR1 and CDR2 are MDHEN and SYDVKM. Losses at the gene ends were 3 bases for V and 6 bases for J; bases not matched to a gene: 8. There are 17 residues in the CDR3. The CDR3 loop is CASSFLTSGGVTDTQYF. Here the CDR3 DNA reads TGTGCCAGCAGTTTTCTGACTAGCGGGGGGGTAACGGATACGCAGTATTTT.

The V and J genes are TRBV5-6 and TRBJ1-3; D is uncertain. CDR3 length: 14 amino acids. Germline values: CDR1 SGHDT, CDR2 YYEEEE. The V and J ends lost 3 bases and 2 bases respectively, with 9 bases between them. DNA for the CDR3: TGTGCCAGCAGCTGGTGGGAGACTGGAAACACCATATATTTT. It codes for CASSWWETGNTIYF.

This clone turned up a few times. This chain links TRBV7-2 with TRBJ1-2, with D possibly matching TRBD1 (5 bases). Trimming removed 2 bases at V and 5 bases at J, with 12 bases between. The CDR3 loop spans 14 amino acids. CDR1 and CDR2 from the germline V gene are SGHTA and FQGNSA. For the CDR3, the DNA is TGTGCCAGCAGCTTAATGGGGACTGTTTATGGCTACACCTTC. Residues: CASSLMGTVYGYTF.

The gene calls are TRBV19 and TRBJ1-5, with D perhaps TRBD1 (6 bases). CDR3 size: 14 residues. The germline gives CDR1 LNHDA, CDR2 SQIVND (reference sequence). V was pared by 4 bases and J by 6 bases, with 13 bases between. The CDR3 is CASSTQGMVQPQHF. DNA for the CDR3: TGTGCCAGTAGTACCCAGGGGATGGTTCAGCCCCAGCATTTT.

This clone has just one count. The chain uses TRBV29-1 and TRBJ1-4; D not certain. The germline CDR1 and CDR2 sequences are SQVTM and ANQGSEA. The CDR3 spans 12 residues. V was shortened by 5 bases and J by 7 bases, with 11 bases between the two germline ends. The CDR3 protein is CSVRWTGEKLFF. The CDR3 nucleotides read TGCAGCGTTAGATGGACGGGTGAAAAACTGTTTTTT.

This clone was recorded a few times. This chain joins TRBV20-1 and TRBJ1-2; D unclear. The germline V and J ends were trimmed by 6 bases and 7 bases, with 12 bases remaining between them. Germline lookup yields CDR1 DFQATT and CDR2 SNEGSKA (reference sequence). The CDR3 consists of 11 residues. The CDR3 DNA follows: TGCAGTGCCCGGCAACCCGGTGGCTACACCTTC. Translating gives CSARQPGGYTF.

The CDR3 DNA reads as TGTGCCAGCAGCTCGAGACGGGACACCGGGGAGCTGTTTTTT. Its protein product is CASSSRRDTGELFF. The chain has TRBV7-8 and TRBJ2-2; D is uncertain. V was trimmed by 4 bases and J by 3 bases, leaving 9 bases between them. This CDR3 spans 14 amino acids. Germline V gene sequence: CDR1 SGHVS, CDR2 FQNEAQ.

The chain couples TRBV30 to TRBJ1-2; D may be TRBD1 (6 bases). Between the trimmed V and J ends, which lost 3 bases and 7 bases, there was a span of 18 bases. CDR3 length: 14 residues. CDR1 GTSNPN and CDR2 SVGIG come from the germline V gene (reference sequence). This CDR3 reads CAWSDLGGTSGYTF. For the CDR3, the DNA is TGTGCCTGGAGCGACCTCGGGGGGACAAGTGGCTACACCTTC.

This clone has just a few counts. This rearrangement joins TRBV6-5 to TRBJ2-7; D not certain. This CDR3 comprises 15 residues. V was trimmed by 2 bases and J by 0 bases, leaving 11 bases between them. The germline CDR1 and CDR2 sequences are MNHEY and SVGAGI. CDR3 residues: CASSYDPSSSYEQYF. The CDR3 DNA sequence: TGTGCCAGCAGTTACGACCCCTCCAGCTCCTACGAGCAGTACTTC.